This T cell receptor beta chain was found in a study of T cells in Graves' hyperthyroidism and ophthalmopathy. Study conclusions and caveats: Ophthalmopathy was model-predicted a median approximately 6.9 months pre-onset. Stable hyperthyroidism was told apart from ophthalmopathy by a model built on 13 V-J features.

Germline V lookup: CDR1 DFQATT, CDR2 SNEGSKA (reference sequence). This CDR3 contains 14 residues. Remarks on this clonotype: Its cognate antigen is unknown. A read error may explain this, as a much larger clone is one base away.

Amplified TCR beta CDR3 regions derived from RNA transcripts. Initially, a first-round RT-PCR of the TCR CDR3 employed the HTBI primer set. TCRdb fed the multiplex PCR reads into MiXCR, producing one record per CDR3 protein. The sample includes roughly 180,000 distinct CDR3 sequences, around 8.9% of them seen just once. The V call is TRBV20-1, the J call TRBJ1-4, with 7 bases lining up with TRBD1. This clonotype was obtained from a woman under 30 with Graves' hyperthyroidism that later progressed to Graves' ophthalmopathy. Sequencing was performed on blood. The CDR3, as DNA: TGCAGTGCTAGAGCTAGGGGGCTGAATGAAAAACTGGTTTTT. Amino acid sequence: CSARARGLNEKLVF.